The clone carrying this T cell receptor beta chain was detected a few times. The target antigen is unknown. This sample's time point: patch test 2, 6 weeks after DPC sensitization. Sample treatment: therapeutic diphenylcyclopropenone sensitization with weekly scalp DPC. Donors were 18 to 70-year-old alopecia patients suitable for DPC. This specimen comes from a study of human T cells and chemical hapten exposure. Turning to the study itself: A roughly 2 cm by roughly 2 cm inner upper arm patch received 2% DPC for sensitization.

This CDR3 spans 14 amino acids. J lost 1 base, V lost 7 bases, and 6 bases had no gene match. Germline CDR1 and CDR2: SGHTA and FQGNSA. MiXCR, run by TCRdb on the RACE reads, gives a single entry per CDR3 protein. The sample holds about 85,000 distinct CDR3 sequences; around a tenth are singletons and the top ten take roughly 1.5%. Findings and limits, study-wide: Sensitization with DPC brought no change to TCRs above 1 in 1000 in frequency.

The V gene is TRBV7-2, the J gene TRBJ2-5, with TRBD1 identical over 7 bases. This receptor was identified in a young man with alopecia areata. Some clones in this sample may be carry-over from other donors' samples. The sample here was whole blood, taken in connection with sensitization to the hapten diphenylcyclopropenone (DPC). The CDR3 sequence: CASTLDRVQETQYF. The CDR3 coding sequence is TGTGCCAGCACCCTAGACAGGGTCCAAGAGACCCAGTACTTC.